What follows describes a single TCR beta chain. Noted time point: peripheral blood 6 weeks after treatment start. The data originate from a study of PD-L1 blockade in urothelial cancer. With 7 bases removed from V and 4 bases from J, the gap between germline ends came to 19 bases. In germline, CDR1 is MNHNS, CDR2 SASEGT. The CDR3 is 15 amino acids. The protocol was immunoSEQ multiplex PCR, while the TCRdb copy is restricted to in-frame clones and leaves out a portion. The data contain 40,000 to 55,000 clones, more than 70% of them seen just once; the ten biggest clones take up 2% to 3%. This receptor was identified in a man aged 60 to 75 with urothelial cancer. The starting material was PBMCs, obtained around atezolizumab (anti-PD-L1) treatment. The chain combines TRBV6-1 with TRBJ2-5; possible D gene TRBD2, 5 bases. In DNA form, the CDR3 reads TGTGCCAGCACCGTGAGGGTGGAGCGGAGAGAGACCCAGTACTTC. It codes for CASTVRVERRETQYF.